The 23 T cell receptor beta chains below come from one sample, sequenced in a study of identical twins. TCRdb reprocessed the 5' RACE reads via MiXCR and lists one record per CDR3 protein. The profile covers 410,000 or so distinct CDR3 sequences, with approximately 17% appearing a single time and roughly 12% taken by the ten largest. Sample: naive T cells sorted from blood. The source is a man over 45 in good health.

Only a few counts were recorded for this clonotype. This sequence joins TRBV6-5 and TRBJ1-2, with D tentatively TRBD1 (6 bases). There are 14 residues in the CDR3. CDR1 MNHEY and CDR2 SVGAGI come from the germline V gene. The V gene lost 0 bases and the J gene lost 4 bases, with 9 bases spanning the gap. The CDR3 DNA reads TGTGCCAGCAGTTACTCGCAGGGGATCTATGGCTACACCTTC. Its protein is CASSYSQGIYGYTF.

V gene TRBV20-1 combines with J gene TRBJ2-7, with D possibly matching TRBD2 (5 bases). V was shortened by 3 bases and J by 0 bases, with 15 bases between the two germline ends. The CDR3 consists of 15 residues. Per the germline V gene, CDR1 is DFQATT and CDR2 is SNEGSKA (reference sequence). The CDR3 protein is CSASRTRTGSYEQYF. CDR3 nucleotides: TGCAGTGCTAGCCGGACTCGGACGGGCTCCTACGAGCAGTACTTC.

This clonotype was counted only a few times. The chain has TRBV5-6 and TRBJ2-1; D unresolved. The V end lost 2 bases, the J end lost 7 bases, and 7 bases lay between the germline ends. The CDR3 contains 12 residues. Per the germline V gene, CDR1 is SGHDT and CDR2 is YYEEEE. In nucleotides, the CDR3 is TGTGCCAGCAGCTTCGACCAGAATGAGCAGTTCTTC. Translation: CASSFDQNEQFF.

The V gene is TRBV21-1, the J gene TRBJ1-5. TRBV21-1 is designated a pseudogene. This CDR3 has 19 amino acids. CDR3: CASSKLRAERGRCNQPQHF. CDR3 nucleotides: TGTGCCAGCAGCAAATTGAGGGCGGAGAGGGGCAGATGCAATCAGCCCCAGCATTTT.

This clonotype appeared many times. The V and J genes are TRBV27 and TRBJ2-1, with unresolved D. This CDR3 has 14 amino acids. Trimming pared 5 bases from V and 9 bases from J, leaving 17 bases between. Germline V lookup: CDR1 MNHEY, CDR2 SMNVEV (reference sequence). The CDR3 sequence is CASSPRLVAGEQFF. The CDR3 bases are TGTGCCAGCAGTCCAAGACTCGTAGCTGGTGAGCAGTTCTTC.

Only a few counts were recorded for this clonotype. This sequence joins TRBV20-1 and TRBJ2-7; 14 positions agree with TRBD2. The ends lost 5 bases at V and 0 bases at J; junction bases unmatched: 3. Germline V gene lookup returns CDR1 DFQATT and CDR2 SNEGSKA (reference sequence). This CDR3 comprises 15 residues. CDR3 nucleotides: TGCAGTGCTTCTGGGACTAGCGGGAGCTCCTACGAGCAGTACTTC. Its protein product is CSASGTSGSSYEQYF.

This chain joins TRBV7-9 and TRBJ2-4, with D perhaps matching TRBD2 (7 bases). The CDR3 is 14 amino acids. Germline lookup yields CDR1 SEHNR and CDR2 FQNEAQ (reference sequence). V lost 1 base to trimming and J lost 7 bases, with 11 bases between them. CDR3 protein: CASSLGSGGNIQYF. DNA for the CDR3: TGTGCCAGCAGCTTAGGGTCGGGGGGCAACATTCAGTACTTC.

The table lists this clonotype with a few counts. CDR3 coding DNA: TGCAGCGTTTTCCAGGGGGGCCAAGATGCTGAAGCTTTCTTT. As protein: CSVFQGGQDAEAFF. This chain links TRBV29-1 with TRBJ1-1; 7 nucleotides line up with TRBD1. CDR3 length: 14 residues. Germline loops: CDR1 SQVTM, CDR2 ANQGSEA. V lost 5 bases, J lost 6 bases, and 12 bases stayed unmatched.

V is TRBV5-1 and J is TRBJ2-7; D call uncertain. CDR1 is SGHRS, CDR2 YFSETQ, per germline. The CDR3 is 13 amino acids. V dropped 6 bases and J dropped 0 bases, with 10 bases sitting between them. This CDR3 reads CASTGLNSYEQYF. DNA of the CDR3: TGCGCCAGCACCGGGCTCAACTCCTACGAGCAGTACTTC.

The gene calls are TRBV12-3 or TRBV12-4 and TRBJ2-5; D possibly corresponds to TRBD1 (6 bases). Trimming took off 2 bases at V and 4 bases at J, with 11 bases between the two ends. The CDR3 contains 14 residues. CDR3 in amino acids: CASSLRLGAETQYF. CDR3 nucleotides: TGTGCCAGCAGTTTAAGGTTGGGGGCAGAGACCCAGTACTTC.

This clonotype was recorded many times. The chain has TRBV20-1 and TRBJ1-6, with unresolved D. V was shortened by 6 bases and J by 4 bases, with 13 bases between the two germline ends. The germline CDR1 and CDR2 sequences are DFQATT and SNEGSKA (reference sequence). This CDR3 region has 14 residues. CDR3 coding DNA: TGCAGTGCCTTCTTCACTGGGTATAATTCACCCCTCCACTTT. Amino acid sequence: CSAFFTGYNSPLHF.

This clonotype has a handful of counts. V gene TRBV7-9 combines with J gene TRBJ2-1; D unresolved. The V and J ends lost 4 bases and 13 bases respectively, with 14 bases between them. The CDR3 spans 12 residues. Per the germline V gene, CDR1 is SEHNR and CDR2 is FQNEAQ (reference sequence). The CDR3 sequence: CASSSITALQFF. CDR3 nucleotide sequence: TGTGCCAGCAGCTCAATCACGGCACTACAGTTCTTC.

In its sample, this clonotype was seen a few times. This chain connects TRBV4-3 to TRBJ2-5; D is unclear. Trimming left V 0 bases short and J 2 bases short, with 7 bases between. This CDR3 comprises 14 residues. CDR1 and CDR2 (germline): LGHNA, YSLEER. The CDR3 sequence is CASSQDTQQETQYF. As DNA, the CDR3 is TGCGCCAGCAGCCAAGATACCCAGCAAGAGACCCAGTACTTC.

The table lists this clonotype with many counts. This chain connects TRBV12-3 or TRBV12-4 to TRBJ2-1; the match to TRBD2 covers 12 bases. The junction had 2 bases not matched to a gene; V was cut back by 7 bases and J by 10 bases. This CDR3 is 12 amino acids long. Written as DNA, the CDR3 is TGTGCCAGCACAGGACTAGCGGGAGAGCAGTTCTTC. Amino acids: CASTGLAGEQFF.

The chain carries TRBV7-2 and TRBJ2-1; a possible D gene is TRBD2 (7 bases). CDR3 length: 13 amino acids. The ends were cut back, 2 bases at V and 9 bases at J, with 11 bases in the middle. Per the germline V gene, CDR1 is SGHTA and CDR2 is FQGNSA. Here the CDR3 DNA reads TGTGCCAGCAGCTTACGGGGGGCCGGTGAGCAGTTCTTC. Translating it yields CASSLRGAGEQFF.

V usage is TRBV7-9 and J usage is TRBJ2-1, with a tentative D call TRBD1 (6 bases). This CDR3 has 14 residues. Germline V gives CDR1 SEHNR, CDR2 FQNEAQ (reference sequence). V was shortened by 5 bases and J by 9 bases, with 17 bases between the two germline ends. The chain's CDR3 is CASSAGNRDGEQFF. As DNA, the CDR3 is TGTGCCAGCAGCGCAGGGAACAGGGACGGTGAGCAGTTCTTC.

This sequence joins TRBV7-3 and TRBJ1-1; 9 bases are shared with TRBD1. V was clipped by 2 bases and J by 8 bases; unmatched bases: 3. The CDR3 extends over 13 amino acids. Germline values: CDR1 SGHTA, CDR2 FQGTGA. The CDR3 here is CASSLAGTGEAFF. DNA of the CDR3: TGTGCCAGCAGCTTAGCCGGGACAGGGGAAGCTTTCTTT.

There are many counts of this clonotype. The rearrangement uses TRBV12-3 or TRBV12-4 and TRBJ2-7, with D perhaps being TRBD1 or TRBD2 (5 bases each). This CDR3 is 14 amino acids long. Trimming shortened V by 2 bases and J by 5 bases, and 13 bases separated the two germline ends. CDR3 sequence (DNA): TGTGCCAGCAGTTTAAAGCTGGGGACCCACGAGCAGTACTTC. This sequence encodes CASSLKLGTHEQYF.

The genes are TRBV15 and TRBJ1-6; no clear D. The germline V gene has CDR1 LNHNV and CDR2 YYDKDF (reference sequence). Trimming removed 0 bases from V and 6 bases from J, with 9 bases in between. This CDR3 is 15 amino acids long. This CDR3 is CATSREVGSNSPLHF. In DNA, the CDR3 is TGTGCCACCAGCAGAGAAGTGGGAAGTAATTCACCCCTCCACTTT.

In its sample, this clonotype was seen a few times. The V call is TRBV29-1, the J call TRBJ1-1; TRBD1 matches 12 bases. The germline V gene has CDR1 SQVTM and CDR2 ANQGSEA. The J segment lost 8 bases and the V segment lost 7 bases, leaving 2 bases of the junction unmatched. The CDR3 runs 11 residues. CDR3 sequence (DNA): TGCAGCGGGGACAGGGGGCGCGAAGCTTTCTTT. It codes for CSGDRGREAFF.

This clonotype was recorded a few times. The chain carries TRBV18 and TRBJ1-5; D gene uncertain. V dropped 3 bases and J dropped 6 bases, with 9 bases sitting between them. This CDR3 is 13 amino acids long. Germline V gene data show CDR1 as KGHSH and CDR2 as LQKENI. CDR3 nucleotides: TGTGCCAGCTCACCGGCCCGATTTCAGCCCCAGCATTTT. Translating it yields CASSPARFQPQHF.

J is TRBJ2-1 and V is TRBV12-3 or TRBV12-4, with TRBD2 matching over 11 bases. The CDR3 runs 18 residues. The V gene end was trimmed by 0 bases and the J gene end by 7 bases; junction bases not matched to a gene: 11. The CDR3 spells CASSLARVAGGPGNEQFF. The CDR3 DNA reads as TGTGCCAGCAGTTTAGCGCGGGTAGCGGGGGGGCCGGGGAATGAGCAGTTCTTC.

The CDR3 DNA is TGTGCCAGCAGTTCCTCGACCGGGACTAGCGGCCACGAGCAGTACTTC. Translation gives CASSSSTGTSGHEQYF. The V gene is TRBV12-3 or TRBV12-4, the J gene TRBJ2-7, with 11 bases lining up with TRBD2. V lost 4 bases and J lost 5; bases outside the gene matches: 10. CDR3 length equals 16 residues.